This record concerns one T cell receptor beta chain sequence. Seattle researchers signed up patients amid active infection and tracked them longitudinally. This entry belongs to a study of blood T cell repertoires in COVID-19. Study as a whole: The United States, Italy and Spain supplied acute and convalescent COVID-19 samples.

In the authors' workflow: For nucleated cells, counts were estimated from reference gene primer amplification. Only in-frame clones appear in the TCRdb table, and some are missing; sequencing was by immunoSEQ multiplex PCR. V and J calls and clone size are as listed in that table; D and trimming were resolved from the DNA. The data hold more than 150,000 clones, with around 94% observed a single time. The CDR3 contains 13 residues. Germline loops: CDR1 LGHNA, CDR2 YNFKEQ. J was trimmed by 7 bases and V by 6 bases; bases with no gene match: 4. The TCR comes from a man younger than 45 with COVID-19, enrolled during active disease. Source material: peripheral blood. V usage is TRBV4-2 and J usage is TRBJ1-2, with 11 bases matching TRBD1. CDR3 nucleotide sequence: TGTGCCAGCAGTCGGACAGGGGGCGGTGGCTACACCTTC. Translation: CASSRTGGGGYTF.